Listed below are T cell receptor beta chains from one sample, sequenced in a study of T cells expressing NK-cell markers. With the 5' RACE reads reprocessed, TCRdb shows one record per CDR3 protein and no DNA. This listing includes some 500,000 distinct CDR3 sequences. The sample was blood T cells: a sorted CD56 or NKG2C T cell subset, CD4+ or CD8+ T cells, or bulk PBMC T cells (not recorded which). These receptors came from a woman in her 50s in good health. Each CDR3 is given with its conserved first and last residue.

V gene	J gene	CDR3 protein
TRBV5-1	TRBJ2-3	CASSLEPSGRAGDTQYF
TRBV10-3	TRBJ1-1	CAISVRGPNTEAFF
TRBV12-5	TRBJ2-1	CASGPRLAGGPFNEQFF
TRBV5-1	TRBJ2-3	CASSFLGGSDTQYF
TRBV5-1	TRBJ1-2	CASSLEGTGPYGYTF
TRBV19	TRBJ2-2	CASSILPTNTGELFF
TRBV5-1	TRBJ1-1	CASSPEAALNTEAFF
TRBV5-6	TRBJ2-7	CASSLGQGLIAGEVEEQYF
TRBV18	TRBJ1-5	CASSPLDRGLNQPQHF
TRBV3-1	TRBJ2-2	CASSRKTSGKTNTGELFF
TRBV7-2	TRBJ1-2	CASSLAGLGYTF
TRBV6-6	TRBJ2-3	CASSEDRLIRTDTQYF
TRBV7-2	TRBJ2-5	CASSFDSVETQYF
TRBV5-1	TRBJ1-1	CASSLAPGVVTEAFF
TRBV2	TRBJ1-4	CASTPGATDGNEKLFF
TRBV4-2	TRBJ2-3	CASSQLALTPSVADTQYF
TRBV4-1	TRBJ2-3	CASSQGVQTSGTDTQYF
TRBV9	TRBJ1-1	CASSVVSEAFF
TRBV28	TRBJ2-2	CASSSPDRGDGGELFF
TRBV18	TRBJ2-4	CASSPEPRVSKNIQYF
TRBV25-1	TRBJ2-6	CASGTKAGANVLTF
TRBV7-2	TRBJ2-3	CASSSRLAADTQYF
TRBV20-1	TRBJ2-7	CSASGGRPISYEQYF
TRBV2	TRBJ1-1	CASIFRTGLNTEAFF
TRBV5-1	TRBJ1-1	CASSLAGRMNTEAFF
TRBV6-1	TRBJ1-2	CASSEGWGNYGYTF
TRBV7-6	TRBJ2-7	CASSPGSNEQYF
TRBV12-3/TRBV12-4	TRBJ2-1	CASSVTPGRYNEQFF
TRBV9	TRBJ1-1	CASSSGEGATEAFF
TRBV7-6	TRBJ2-5	CASSLGVSAGQETQYF
TRBV10-3	TRBJ2-3	CAIRGDSTDTQYF
TRBV12-3/TRBV12-4	TRBJ1-5	CASSLAGRAQPQHF
TRBV4-2	TRBJ2-3	CASSQEPGLAGKDTQYF
TRBV20-1	TRBJ2-1	CSARGPGLAGLHAAGEQFF
TRBV20-1	TRBJ1-4	CSAKWGTEKLFF
TRBV20-1	TRBJ2-3	CSARQYGDWYTDTQYF
TRBV30	TRBJ2-5	CAWSAPGKGRGRETQYF
TRBV5-1	TRBJ2-1	CASRTDAPSGEQFF
TRBV27	TRBJ1-1	CASRRGQRMNTEAFF
TRBV3-1	TRBJ2-2	CASSWEWTGELFF
TRBV27	TRBJ2-2	CASRSGRVVGGELFF